Given below is one TCR beta chain in context. This sample is drawn from a study of cytomegalovirus exposure and HLA in healthy donors. Some clones are missing from TCRdb's copy, which holds only in-frame ones; the method was immunoSEQ multiplex PCR. The profile covers some 170,000 clones, with approximately 86% appearing a single time and 2% to 2.5% taken by the ten largest. This CDR3 is built from 12 residues. The germline CDR1 and CDR2 sequences are MNHEY and SVGAGI. V was cut by 6 bases and J by 6 bases, with 11 bases left in between. The source material was PBMCs. The source of this sequence is a woman aged 18-30 years in good health and CMV-seronegative. The V call is TRBV6-5, the J call TRBJ1-1; a weak D match, TRBD1 (6 bases). The CDR3 loop is CASRQGYSEAFF. The CDR3 region has the DNA TGTGCCAGCAGACAGGGATACTCTGAAGCTTTCTTT.